Here is one T cell receptor beta chain with its context. This may stem from a read error, because a much larger clone lies one nucleotide away. Among the hyperthyroidism patients, all were newly diagnosed, aged 18 to 65, with under 2 months' duration. Investigators amplified TCR beta CDR3 regions from RNA transcripts. RT-PCR was first run with HTBI primers, then multiplex PCR in a second round. TCRdb re-called the multiplex PCR reads through MiXCR, storing one row per CDR3 protein. The data hold 580,000 or so distinct CDR3 sequences, with about 35% observed a single time. This record belongs to a study of Graves' ophthalmopathy and Graves' hyperthyroidism. This CDR3 is built from 14 residues. The germline V gene encodes CDR1 DFQATT and CDR2 SNEGSKA (reference sequence).

The V gene is TRBV20-1, the J gene TRBJ1-2; D remains unclear. Specimen: peripheral blood or thyroid tissue (not recorded which). The sequence derives from an adult man with Graves' hyperthyroidism. As DNA, the CDR3 is TGCGGTGCTAGGCCGGGTTTGCTTAACTATGGCTACACCTTC. It codes for CGARPGLLNYGYTF.